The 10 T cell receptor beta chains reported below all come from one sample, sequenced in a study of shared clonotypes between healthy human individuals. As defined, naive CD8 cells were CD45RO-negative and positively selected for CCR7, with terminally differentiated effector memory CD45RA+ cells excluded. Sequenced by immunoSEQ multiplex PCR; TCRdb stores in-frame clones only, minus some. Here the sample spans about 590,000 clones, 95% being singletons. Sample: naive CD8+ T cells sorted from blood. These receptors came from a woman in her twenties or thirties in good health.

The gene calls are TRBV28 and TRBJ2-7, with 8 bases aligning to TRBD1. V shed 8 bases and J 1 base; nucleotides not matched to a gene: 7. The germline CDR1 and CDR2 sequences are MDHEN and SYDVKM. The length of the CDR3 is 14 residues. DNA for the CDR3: TGTGCCAGCGTCGACAGGGGACAATCCTACGAGCAGTACTTC. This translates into CASVDRGQSYEQYF.

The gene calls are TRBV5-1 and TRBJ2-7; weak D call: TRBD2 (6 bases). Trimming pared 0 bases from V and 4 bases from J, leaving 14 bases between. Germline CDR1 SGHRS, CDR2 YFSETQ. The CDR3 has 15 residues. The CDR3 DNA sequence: TGCGCCAGCAGCTTGGTTACGGGAGTGCGGTACGAGCAGTACTTC. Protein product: CASSLVTGVRYEQYF.

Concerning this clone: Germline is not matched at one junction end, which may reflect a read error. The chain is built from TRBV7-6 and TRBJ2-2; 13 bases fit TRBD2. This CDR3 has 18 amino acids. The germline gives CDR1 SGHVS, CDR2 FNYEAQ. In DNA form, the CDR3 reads TGTGCCAGCAGTTGGACTAGCGGGAGTCGGTCGAAAACCGGGGAGCTGTTTTTT. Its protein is CASSWTSGSRSKTGELFF. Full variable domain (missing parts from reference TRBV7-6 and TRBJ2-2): GAGVSQSPRYKVTKRGQDVALRCDPISGHVSLYWYRQALGQGPEFLTYFNYEAQQDKSGLPNDRFSAERPEGSISTLTIQRTEQRDSAMYRCASSWTSGSRSKTGELFFGEGSRLTVL.

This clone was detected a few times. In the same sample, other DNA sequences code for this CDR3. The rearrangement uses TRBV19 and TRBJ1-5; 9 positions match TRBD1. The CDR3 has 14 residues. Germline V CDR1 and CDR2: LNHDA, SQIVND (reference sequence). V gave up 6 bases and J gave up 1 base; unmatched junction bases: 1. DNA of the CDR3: TGTGCCAGTAGGGACAGGGGCAGCAATCAGCCCCAGCATTTT. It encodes CASRDRGSNQPQHF.

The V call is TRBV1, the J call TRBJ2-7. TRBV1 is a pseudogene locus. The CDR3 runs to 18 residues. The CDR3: CTSSQGGLTGPKSNEQYF. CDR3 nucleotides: TGCACCAGCAGCCAAGGGGGCTTAACGGGACCTAAAAGCAACGAGCAGTACTTC.

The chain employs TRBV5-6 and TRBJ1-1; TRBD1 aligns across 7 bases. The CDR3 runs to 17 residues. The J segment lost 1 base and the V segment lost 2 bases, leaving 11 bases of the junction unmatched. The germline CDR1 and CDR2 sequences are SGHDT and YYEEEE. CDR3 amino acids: CASSFNNNRQGNTEAFF. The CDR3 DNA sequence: TGTGCCAGCAGCTTCAATAACAACCGACAGGGGAACACTGAAGCTTTCTTT.

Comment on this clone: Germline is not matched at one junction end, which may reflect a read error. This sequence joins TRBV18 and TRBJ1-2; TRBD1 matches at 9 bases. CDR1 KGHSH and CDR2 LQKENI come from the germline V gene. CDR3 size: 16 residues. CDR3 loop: CASSTPGTGRSRGYTF. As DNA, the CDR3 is TGTGCCAGCTCAACACCCGGGACAGGGCGTTCTAGGGGCTACACCTTC.

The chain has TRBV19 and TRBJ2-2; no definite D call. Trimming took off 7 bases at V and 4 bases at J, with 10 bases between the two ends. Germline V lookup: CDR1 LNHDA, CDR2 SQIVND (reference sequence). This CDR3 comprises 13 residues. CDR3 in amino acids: CASTQEFTGELFF. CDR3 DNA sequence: TGTGCCAGTACCCAGGAGTTCACCGGGGAGCTGTTTTTT.

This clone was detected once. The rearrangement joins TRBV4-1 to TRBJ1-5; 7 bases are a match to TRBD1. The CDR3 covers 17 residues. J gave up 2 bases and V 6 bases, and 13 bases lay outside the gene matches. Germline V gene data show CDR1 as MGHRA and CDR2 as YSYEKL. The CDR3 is CASSQGVRQGGNQPQHF. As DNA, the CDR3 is TGCGCCAGCAGTCAGGGGGTCCGACAGGGAGGCAATCAGCCCCAGCATTTT.

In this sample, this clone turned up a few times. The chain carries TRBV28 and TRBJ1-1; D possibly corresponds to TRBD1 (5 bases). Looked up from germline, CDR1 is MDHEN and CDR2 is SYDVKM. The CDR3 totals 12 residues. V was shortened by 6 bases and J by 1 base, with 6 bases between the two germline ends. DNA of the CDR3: TGTGCCAGCAGCGGACAGAACACTGAAGCTTTCTTT. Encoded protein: CASSGQNTEAFF.